This section outlines one T cell receptor (beta chain) sequence together with its context. The data are from a study of blood T cell repertoires in COVID-19. Study details: Acute and convalescent COVID-19 samples came from the United States, Italy and Spain.

Germline V gene lookup returns CDR1 SGHVS and CDR2 FQNEAQ. The CDR3 spans 16 residues. The V segment lost 4 bases and the J segment 0 bases; nucleotides outside the gene matches: 4. Assay: immunoSEQ multiplex PCR; the TCRdb copy retains only in-frame clones and omits some. The sample shows approximately 320,000 clones, just under 90% of them seen only once. The chain couples TRBV7-8 to TRBJ2-7; TRBD2 aligns across 12 bases. The TCR sequence derives from a woman aged 25 to 45 with COVID-19, enrolled during active disease. The sequencing input was peripheral blood. The CDR3 region has the DNA TGTGCCAGCAGCTCGTCACTAGCGGGGGGCTCCTACGAGCAGTACTTC. It yields the protein CASSSSLAGGSYEQYF.